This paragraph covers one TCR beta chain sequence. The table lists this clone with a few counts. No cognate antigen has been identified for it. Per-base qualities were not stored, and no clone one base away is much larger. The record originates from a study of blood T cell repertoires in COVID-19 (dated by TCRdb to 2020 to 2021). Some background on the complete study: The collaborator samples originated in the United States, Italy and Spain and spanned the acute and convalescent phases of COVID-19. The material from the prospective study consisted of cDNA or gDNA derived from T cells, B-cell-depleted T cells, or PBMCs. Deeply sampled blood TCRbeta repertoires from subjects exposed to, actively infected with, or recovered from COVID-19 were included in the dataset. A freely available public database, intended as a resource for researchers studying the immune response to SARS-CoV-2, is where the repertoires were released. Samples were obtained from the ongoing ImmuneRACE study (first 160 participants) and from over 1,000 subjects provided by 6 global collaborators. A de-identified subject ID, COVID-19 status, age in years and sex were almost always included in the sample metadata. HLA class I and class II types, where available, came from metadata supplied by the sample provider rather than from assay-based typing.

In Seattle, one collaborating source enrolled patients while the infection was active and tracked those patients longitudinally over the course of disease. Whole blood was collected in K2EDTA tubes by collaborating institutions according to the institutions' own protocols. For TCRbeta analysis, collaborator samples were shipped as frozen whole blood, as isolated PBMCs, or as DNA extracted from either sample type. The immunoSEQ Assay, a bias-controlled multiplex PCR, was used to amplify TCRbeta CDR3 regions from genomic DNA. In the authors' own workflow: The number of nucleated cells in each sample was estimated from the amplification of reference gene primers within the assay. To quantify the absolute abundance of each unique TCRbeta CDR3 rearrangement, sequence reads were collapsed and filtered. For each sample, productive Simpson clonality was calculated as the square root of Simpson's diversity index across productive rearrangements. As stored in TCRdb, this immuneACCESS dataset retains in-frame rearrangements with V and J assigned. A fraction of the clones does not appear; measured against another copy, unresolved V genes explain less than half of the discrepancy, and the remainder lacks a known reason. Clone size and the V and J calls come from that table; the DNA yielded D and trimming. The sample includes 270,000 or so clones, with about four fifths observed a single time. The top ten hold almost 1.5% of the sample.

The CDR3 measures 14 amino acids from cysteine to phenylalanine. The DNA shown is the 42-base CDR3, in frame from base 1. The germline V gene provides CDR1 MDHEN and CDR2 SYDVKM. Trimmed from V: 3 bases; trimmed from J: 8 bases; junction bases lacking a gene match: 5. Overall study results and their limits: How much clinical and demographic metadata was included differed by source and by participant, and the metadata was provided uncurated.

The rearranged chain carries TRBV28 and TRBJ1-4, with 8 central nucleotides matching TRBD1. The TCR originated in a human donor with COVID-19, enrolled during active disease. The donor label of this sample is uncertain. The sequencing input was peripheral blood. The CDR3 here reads CASSFVRGQEKLFF. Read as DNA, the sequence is TGTGCCAGCAGTTTTGTCAGGGGGCAGGAAAAACTGTTTTTT.